This TCR beta chain is from a study of spatial heterogeneity in lung cancer. Turning to the study itself: Alpha-chain sequences were consistently detected less often than beta-chain sequences.

The time point is: sample taken at primary tumor resection. Sequencing covered unsorted whole RNA taken from tumor, nontumor lung or frozen PBMC. This clonotype was seen many times. Individual TCR cDNA molecules each bore their own unique molecular identifier. TCRdb re-called the 5' RACE reads with MiXCR, one entry per CDR3 protein. The sample holds roughly 40,000 distinct CDR3 sequences, approximately 6.8% seen once. CDR3 length equals 13 residues. The V gene lost 0 bases and the J gene lost 7 bases, with 9 bases spanning the gap. CDR1 LNHNV and CDR2 YYDKDF come from the germline V gene (reference sequence).

This specimen was PBMCs, taken at surgery. This sequence originates from a female donor with early-stage non-small cell lung cancer. The chain has TRBV15 and TRBJ1-2, with D possibly TRBD1 on 5 matching bases. CDR3 nucleotide sequence: TGTGCCACCAGCAGAGACAGGGAGGGTGGCTACACCTTC. Translating it yields CATSRDREGGYTF. The full variable domain, with the rest looked up from reference TRBV15 and TRBJ1-2, is DAMVIQNPRYQVTQFGKPVTLSCSQTLNHNVMYWYQQKSSQAPKLLFHYYDKDFNNEADTPDNFQSRRPNTSFCFLDIRSPGLGDTAMYLCATSRDREGGYTFGSGTRLTVV.